This T cell receptor beta chain is from a study of blood T cell repertoires in COVID-19. Germline values: CDR1 MDHEN, CDR2 SYDVKM. V was shortened by 6 bases and J by 2 bases, with 11 bases between the two germline ends. The CDR3 is made up of 13 amino acids. The repertoire was sequenced with immunoSEQ multiplex PCR; TCRdb's copy has only in-frame clones and lacks some. The data show 200,000 to 250,000 clones, approximately 86% seen once. The sequenced sample consisted of PBMCs or T cells enriched from blood (not recorded which). The receptor's source is a woman aged 45-65 years with acute COVID-19. The chain joins TRBV28 to TRBJ2-7, with unresolved D. DNA of the CDR3: TGTGCCAGCAGCCCCTATCCTCCCTACGAGCAGTACTTC. This encodes CASSPYPPYEQYF.